The next 23 T cell receptor beta chains were all read from a single sample in a study of blood T cell repertoires in COVID-19. Using immunoSEQ multiplex PCR, the repertoire was profiled, and TCRdb retains in-frame clones only, with some absent. The profile shows 85,000 to 110,000 clones, about 88% of them singletons. Material for sequencing was peripheral blood. These receptors originate from a human donor in a cohort sampled during active COVID-19.

The J gene is TRBJ2-1, the V gene TRBV6-5; 7 bases line up with TRBD2. J lost 11 bases, V lost 4 bases, and 8 bases had no gene match. Germline V lookup: CDR1 MNHEY, CDR2 SVGAGI. The CDR3 has 13 residues. CDR3 loop: CASSSLLAEKQFF. The CDR3 coding sequence is TGTGCCAGCAGTTCCCTGCTAGCGGAGAAGCAGTTCTTC.

CDR3 DNA: TGTGCCAGCAGCCCGGGGACAGGGGATGAAAAACTGTTTTTT. Protein product: CASSPGTGDEKLFF. The gene calls are TRBV9 and TRBJ1-4; 10 nucleotides line up with TRBD1. CDR3 length: 14 amino acids. Germline CDR1 is SGDLS and CDR2 is YYNGEE. The ends lost 4 bases at V and 6 bases at J; junction bases unmatched: 3.

The J gene is TRBJ2-2, the V gene TRBV7-2, with a weak D call TRBD2 (5 bases). V dropped 4 bases and J dropped 2 bases, with 14 bases sitting between them. The CDR3 extends over 16 amino acids. Germline V lookup: CDR1 SGHTA, CDR2 FQGNSA. The CDR3 DNA is TGTGCCAGCAGCTCCCGCGGCGGGTCAAACACCGGGGAGCTGTTTTTT. Amino acids: CASSSRGGSNTGELFF.

The V gene is TRBV7-2, the J gene TRBJ2-1, with TRBD2 matching over 8 bases. CDR1 is SGHTA and CDR2 is FQGNSA in the germline V gene. V shed 5 bases and J 7 bases; nucleotides not matched to a gene: 10. The CDR3 is 15 residues long. CDR3 DNA: TGTGCCAGCAGCCGTGGACTAGCTTCTAGGAATGAGCAGTTCTTC. Protein product: CASSRGLASRNEQFF.

The V and J genes are TRBV5-5 and TRBJ1-4; 12 bases fit TRBD1. Trimming at V came to 0 bases and at J to 3 bases, leaving 6 bases not matched to a gene. The CDR3 totals 18 residues. Germline V gene sequence: CDR1 SGHKS, CDR2 YYEKEE (reference sequence). The chain's CDR3 is CASSLGRGQGAANEKLFF. CDR3 nucleotides: TGTGCCAGCAGCTTGGGGCGGGGACAGGGGGCAGCTAATGAAAAACTGTTTTTT.

This chain uses TRBV5-1 with TRBJ2-6; weak D call: TRBD2 (5 bases). The CDR3 contains 18 residues. Trimming shortened V by 3 bases and J by 0 bases, and 16 bases separated the two germline ends. Per the germline V gene, CDR1 is SGHRS and CDR2 is YFSETQ. Here the CDR3 DNA reads TGCGCCAGCAGCTGGGTTGGAGGTCCAAGCTCTGGGGCCAACGTCCTGACTTTC. Translating gives CASSWVGGPSSGANVLTF.

V is TRBV7-8 and J is TRBJ2-3; 14 nucleotides line up with TRBD2. This CDR3 is built from 16 residues. V shed 4 bases and J 6 bases; nucleotides not matched to a gene: 6. The germline V gene has CDR1 SGHVS and CDR2 FQNEAQ. CDR3 in DNA: TGTGCCAGCAGCTGGGGACTAGCGGGAGTGGGTGATACGCAGTATTTT. Amino acids: CASSWGLAGVGDTQYF.

This clone was seen only a few times. V usage is TRBV5-1 and J usage is TRBJ2-3; D is perhaps TRBD2 (6 bases). Trimming stripped 0 bases from V and 6 bases from J, with 8 bases between. Germline lookup yields CDR1 SGHRS and CDR2 YFSETQ. This CDR3 spans 13 amino acids. The CDR3 DNA is TGCGCCAGCAGCTTGGGTAGCGGCGATACGCAGTATTTT. It specifies CASSLGSGDTQYF.

The gene calls are TRBV9 and TRBJ1-1, with unresolved D. V lost 0 bases to trimming and J lost 0 bases, with 3 bases between them. CDR1 and CDR2 (germline): SGDLS, YYNGEE. This CDR3 has 13 residues. In DNA form, the CDR3 reads TGTGCCAGCAGCGTAGACTTGAACACTGAAGCTTTCTTT. Its protein product is CASSVDLNTEAFF.

The chain uses TRBV10-3 and TRBJ2-5; the D gene is possibly TRBD1 (6 bases). This CDR3 has 13 amino acids. V was shortened by 5 bases and J by 3 bases, with 10 bases between the two germline ends. Per the germline V gene, CDR1 is ENHRY and CDR2 is SYGVKD. CDR3 loop: CAISWTDEETQYF. The CDR3 DNA follows: TGTGCCATCAGTTGGACAGACGAAGAGACCCAGTACTTC.

The chain employs TRBV21-1 and TRBJ1-5. TRBV21-1 is a pseudogene. The CDR3 consists of 15 residues. The chain's CDR3 is CASSKGGGSNQPQHF. The CDR3 DNA reads TGTGCCAGCAGCAAAGGCGGGGGGAGCAATCAGCCCCAGCATTTT.

The chain is built from TRBV9 and TRBJ2-1, with 11 bases that match TRBD2. V was clipped by 3 bases and J by 0 bases; unmatched bases: 14. The CDR3 covers 20 residues. Germline V gene lookup returns CDR1 SGDLS and CDR2 YYNGEE. The CDR3 here is CASSGTSGGLNLSSYNEQFF. DNA of the CDR3: TGTGCCAGCAGCGGTACTAGCGGGGGACTGAACCTAAGCTCCTACAATGAGCAGTTCTTC.

The chain recombines TRBV11-2 with TRBJ1-4, with 11 bases aligning to TRBD1. Germline V lookup: CDR1 SGHAT, CDR2 FQNNGV. With 3 bases clipped from V and 7 bases from J, the junction kept 10 bases outside the gene matches. The CDR3 has 17 residues. This CDR3 reads CASSLGDRGTRFEKLFF. CDR3 DNA: TGTGCCAGCAGCTTGGGGGACAGGGGGACGCGGTTTGAAAAACTGTTTTTT.

The rearrangement links TRBV11-2 to TRBJ2-7; 10 nucleotides agree with TRBD1. The CDR3 extends over 14 amino acids. Per the germline V gene, CDR1 is SGHAT and CDR2 is FQNNGV. Germline trimming cut 5 bases from V and 3 bases from J; bases unmatched to any gene: 4. CDR3 nucleotides: TGTGCCAGCAGCCCTTGGGACAGGGGCTACGAGCAGTACTTC. Protein: CASSPWDRGYEQYF.

The chain joins TRBV3-1 (or the pseudogene TRBV3-2) to TRBJ2-2; D perhaps matches TRBD1 (6 bases). CDR3 length equals 15 residues. With 0 bases removed from V and 8 bases from J, the gap between germline ends came to 13 bases. Per germline, CDR1 LGHDT and CDR2 YNNKEL (reference sequence). As DNA, the CDR3 is TGTGCCAGCAGCCAAGATCCGAGGGGGAAGGGGGAGCTGTTTTTT. Amino acid sequence: CASSQDPRGKGELFF.

V usage is TRBV7-9 and J usage is TRBJ1-1; D is uncertain. V lost 9 bases and J lost 1, with 18 bases in between. CDR1 and CDR2 (germline): SEHNR, FQNEAQ (reference sequence). This CDR3 region has 15 residues. The CDR3 nucleotides read TGTGCCAGTGCGGTCCGCTCTTCGGGGAACACTGAAGCTTTCTTT. It translates to CASAVRSSGNTEAFF.

The chain links TRBV27 to TRBJ2-3; 16 nucleotides agree with TRBD2. With V trimmed by 5 bases and J by 2 bases, 16 bases remained unmatched. CDR3 length: 21 residues. CDR1 is MNHEY, CDR2 SMNVEV, per germline (reference sequence). The CDR3 nucleotides read TGTGCCAGCAGTCTGGGACCGCCGGGACTAGCGGGAGGGATAAACACAGATACGCAGTATTTT. It is translated as CASSLGPPGLAGGINTDTQYF.

The V and J genes are TRBV6-5 and TRBJ2-3; 13 bases are shared with TRBD2. This CDR3 has 16 residues. Looked up from germline, CDR1 is MNHEY and CDR2 is SVGAGI. Trimming at V came to 3 bases and at J to 3 bases, leaving 3 bases not matched to a gene. For the CDR3, the DNA is TGTGCCAGCAGTTATTCACTAGCGGGGGGGACAGATACGCAGTATTTT. Amino acid sequence: CASSYSLAGGTDTQYF.

The V gene is TRBV15, the J gene TRBJ2-7, with 10 bases matching TRBD2. Germline V gene sequence: CDR1 LNHNV, CDR2 YYDKDF (reference sequence). The CDR3 runs to 15 residues. With 3 bases clipped from V and 6 bases from J, the junction kept 8 bases outside the gene matches. CDR3 region: CATSRVIAGGGEQYF. CDR3 nucleotide sequence: TGTGCCACCAGCAGGGTGATAGCGGGAGGAGGCGAGCAGTACTTC.

This chain connects TRBV29-1 to TRBJ2-7, with TRBD2 as a possible D gene (6 bases). V gave up 5 bases and J gave up 4 bases, with 12 bases separating them. CDR1 is SQVTM and CDR2 is ANQGSEA in the germline V gene. The CDR3 loop spans 12 amino acids. CDR3 loop: CSVKTSSYEQYF. CDR3 nucleotides: TGCAGCGTTAAGACTAGTTCATACGAGCAGTACTTC.

The chain carries TRBV6-2 or TRBV6-3 and TRBJ2-1, with 11 nucleotides matching TRBD2. Trimming cost V 4 bases and J 6 bases; bases outside gene matches: 2. Germline lookup yields CDR1 MNHEY and CDR2 SVGEGT. The CDR3 loop spans 14 amino acids. The CDR3 loop reads CASSLLAGVNEQFF. As DNA, the CDR3 is TGTGCCAGCAGTTTACTAGCGGGAGTCAATGAGCAGTTCTTC.

This clone was detected only a few times. This chain joins TRBV9 and TRBJ1-1, with TRBD1 identical over 7 bases. The V segment lost 0 bases and the J segment 2 bases; nucleotides outside the gene matches: 7. There are 16 residues in the CDR3. The germline V gene encodes CDR1 SGDLS and CDR2 YYNGEE. The CDR3 sequence: CASSVGAGGANTEAFF. The CDR3 DNA reads TGTGCCAGCAGCGTAGGGGCAGGGGGTGCAAACACTGAAGCTTTCTTT.

The genes are TRBV27 and TRBJ2-1, with 10 bases matching TRBD1. Germline loops: CDR1 MNHEY, CDR2 SMNVEV (reference sequence). V lost 1 base, J lost 5 bases, and 2 bases stayed unmatched. CDR3 length: 15 residues. CDR3 bases: TGTGCCAGCAGTTTATGGACAGGGGGGAACAATGAGCAGTTCTTC. Its protein is CASSLWTGGNNEQFF.